A selection of T cell receptor beta chains follows, all from one sample in a study of shared T cell receptors in the human thymus. The repertoire was sequenced with immunoSEQ multiplex PCR; TCRdb's copy has only in-frame clones and lacks some. Among 540,000 or so clones, 78% were seen once, and the ten largest hold about 0.014%. A further study also used this sample, focusing on human thymus T cells.

Sequencing was carried out using thymocytes. The receptors were sampled from a boy younger than two with a congenital heart defect. CDR3s include the opening cysteine and the closing phenylalanine or tryptophan. D genes are given only for firm matches. A row's size may be missing; if present it is once, few, many or a size class.

>TRBV7-9|TRBD1|TRBJ2-7|NA|16
CASSSSRGQEGYEQYF
TGTGCCAGCAGCTCAAGCAGGGGGCAGGAGGGCTACGAGCAGTACTTC
>TRBV28|NA|TRBJ2-7|NA|17
CASSLSSKRQSSYEQYF
TGTGCCAGCAGTTTATCCTCCAAGAGACAGAGCTCCTACGAGCAGTACTTC
>TRBV11-3|NA|TRBJ2-5|NA|14
CASSSLPLGETQYF
TGTGCCAGCAGCTCCCTTCCCCTCGGGGAGACCCAGTACTTC
>TRBV19|NA|TRBJ1-2|few|13
CASTIGANYGYTF
TGTGCCAGCACGATAGGAGCTAACTATGGCTACACCTTC
>TRBV11-3|TRBD2|TRBJ2-1|NA|18
CASSLERGGSGTENEQFF
TGTGCCAGCAGCTTAGAGAGGGGGGGTAGCGGGACCGAGAATGAGCAGTTCTTC
>TRBV27|NA|TRBJ1-1|few|14
CASSHRPRATEAFF
TGTGCCAGCAGTCACCGACCCAGGGCCACTGAAGCTTTCTTT
>TRBV4-3|TRBD2|TRBJ2-4|once|17
CASSQDLTSGSKNIQYF
TGCGCCAGCAGCCAAGATCTGACTAGCGGGAGTAAAAACATTCAGTACTTC
>TRBV6-6|NA|TRBJ1-5|NA|14
CASSYGQSNQPQHF
TGTGCCAGCAGTTATGGACAGTCAAATCAGCCCCAGCATTTT
>TRBV10-1|NA|TRBJ2-3|NA|13
CASSDPGADTQYF
TGCGCCAGCAGTGATCCGGGAGCAGATACGCAGTATTTT
>TRBV6-5|NA|TRBJ2-2|few|15
CASGGRGEDTGELFF
TGTGCCAGCGGGGGCAGGGGCGAGGACACCGGGGAGCTGTTTTTT
>TRBV28|NA|TRBJ2-6|NA|18
CASSLMPVTSSGANVLTF
TGTGCCAGCAGTTTAATGCCCGTCACTAGCTCTGGGGCCAACGTCCTGACTTTC
>TRBV19|NA|TRBJ1-2|once|12
CASSDSEYGYTF
TGTGCCAGTAGCGACAGCGAATATGGCTACACCTTC
>TRBV2|TRBD2|TRBJ2-1|once|15
CASRGLAGGPDEQFF
TGTGCCAGCAGAGGCTTAGCGGGAGGGCCGGATGAGCAGTTCTTC
>TRBV7-9|NA|TRBJ2-5|once|15
CASSPSTEQKETQYF
TGTGCCAGCAGCCCGTCGACAGAACAGAAAGAGACCCAGTACTTC
>TRBV25-1|TRBD1|TRBJ2-1|few|16
CASSDFPGQGYNEQFF
TGTGCCAGCAGTGATTTTCCGGGACAGGGATACAATGAGCAGTTCTTC
>TRBV7-2|NA|TRBJ2-7|NA|16
CASSFNRGGLRYEQYF
TGTGCCAGCAGCTTTAACAGGGGAGGACTAAGGTACGAGCAGTACTTC
>TRBV7-8|NA|TRBJ2-7|NA|14
CASSSRGPVYEQYF
TGTGCCAGCAGCTCGCGGGGGCCCGTCTACGAGCAGTACTTC
>TRBV10-3|TRBD2|TRBJ2-7|few|17
CAISSRGEGVGSYEQYF
TGTGCCATCAGCTCCCGTGGGGAGGGTGTGGGCTCCTACGAGCAGTACTTC
>TRBV7-2|NA|TRBJ2-5|once|12
CASSLVVGTQYF
TGTGCCAGCAGCTTAGTCGTCGGGACCCAGTACTTC
>TRBV2|NA|TRBJ2-5|NA|10
CASGGETQYF
TGTGCCAGCGGGGGGGAGACCCAGTACTTC
>TRBV27|TRBD1|TRBJ1-2|NA|18
CASSLYRGGDRGKYGYTF
TGTGCCAGCAGTTTATATCGAGGGGGGGACAGGGGAAAGTATGGCTACACCTTC
>TRBV5-1|TRBD2|TRBJ2-3|NA|14
CASRWGGSTDTQYF
TGCGCCAGCAGGTGGGGGGGGAGCACAGATACGCAGTATTTT
>TRBV5-6|TRBD2|TRBJ2-1|NA|16
CASSLPREGRFHEQFF
TGTGCCAGCAGCTTGCCCCGGGAGGGCAGGTTCCATGAGCAGTTCTTC
>TRBV23-1|TRBD1|TRBJ2-6|NA|21
CASSQSPWGQGTLSGANVLTF
TGCGCCAGCAGTCAATCCCCTTGGGGACAGGGGACTCTCTCTGGGGCCAACGTCCTGACTTTC
>TRBV6-1|NA|TRBJ1-3|NA|15
CASSSSGVAGNTIYF
TGTGCCAGCAGTTCGTCCGGGGTAGCTGGAAACACCATATATTTT
>TRBV30|TRBD2|TRBJ2-7|NA|19
CAWSVCGQLRLAGVYEQYF
TGTGCCTGGAGTGTGTGCGGACAACTTCGACTAGCGGGAGTCTACGAGCAGTACTTC
>TRBV5-8|TRBD2|TRBJ2-1|NA|19
CASSPGTSGQLYSYNEQFF
TGTGCCAGCAGCCCCGGGACTAGCGGACAATTGTACTCCTACAATGAGCAGTTCTTC
>TRBV19|TRBD2|TRBJ2-7|few|16
CASSLAKGLATYEQYF
TGTGCCAGTAGTCTAGCTAAGGGACTAGCCACCTACGAGCAGTACTTC
>TRBV7-2|NA|TRBJ1-2|NA|17
CASSPRQAGAGDYGYTF
TGTGCCAGCAGCCCCCGACAGGCAGGGGCGGGGGACTATGGCTACACCTTC
>TRBV10-3|NA|TRBJ2-1|few|16
CAISVKLTASYNEQFF
TGTGCCATCAGTGTTAAACTGACAGCCTCCTACAATGAGCAGTTCTTC
>TRBV7-9|NA|TRBJ2-7|NA|15
CASSPRGTPSYEQYF
TGTGCCAGCAGCCCTAGGGGGACACCGTCCTACGAGCAGTACTTC
>TRBV4-3|TRBD2|TRBJ2-3|NA|18
CASSQDNGTRSGTDTQYF
TGCGCCAGCAGCCAAGATAACGGGACTAGGTCTGGCACAGATACGCAGTATTTT
>TRBV28|NA|TRBJ2-1|NA|11
CASTLRDEQFF
TGTGCCAGCACCCTGCGCGATGAGCAGTTCTTC
>TRBV7-9|NA|TRBJ2-3|NA|12
CASTRLTDTQYF
TGTGCCAGCACCAGACTCACAGATACGCAGTATTTT
>TRBV5-6|NA|TRBJ2-7|few|15
CASSFSPSGRREQYF
TGTGCCAGCAGCTTTTCGCCGTCTGGGAGGCGGGAGCAGTACTTC
>TRBV7-2|TRBD2|TRBJ2-7|NA|16
CASSDRTSGASYEQYF
TGTGCCAGCAGCGATAGGACTAGCGGGGCTTCCTACGAGCAGTACTTC
>TRBV6-1|TRBD1|TRBJ1-1|NA|19
CASSGPRDSHPRPATEAFF
TGTGCCAGCAGTGGACCCCGGGACAGCCATCCTCGCCCGGCCACTGAAGCTTTCTTT
>TRBV21-1|NA|TRBJ2-1|few|16
CASSTQTSGRACEQFF
TGTGCCAGCAGCACCCAGACTAGCGGGAGGGCCTGTGAGCAGTTCTTC
>TRBV13|TRBD2|TRBJ2-7|NA|18
CASSPGVAGVRLVHEQYF
TGTGCCAGCAGCCCCGGGGTAGCGGGAGTACGATTAGTCCACGAGCAGTACTTC
>TRBV6-1|NA|TRBJ1-4|NA|16
CASREPWTTGGEKLFF
TGTGCCAGCAGAGAACCTTGGACCACGGGGGGTGAAAAACTGTTTTTT
>TRBV28|NA|TRBJ1-5|NA|12
CASKGEGQPQHF
TGTGCCAGCAAGGGGGAAGGTCAGCCCCAGCATTTT
>TRBV4-1|TRBD1|TRBJ2-3|NA|17
CASSQDSPGGYTDTQYF
TGCGCCAGCAGCCAAGATTCCCCAGGGGGCTACACAGATACGCAGTATTTT
>TRBV19|NA|TRBJ2-1|NA|14
CASSAASSYNEQFF
TGTGCCAGTAGTGCCGCTAGCTCCTACAATGAGCAGTTCTTC
>TRBV11-2|TRBD2|TRBJ2-7|once|14
CASSETSGPYEQYF
TGTGCCAGCAGCGAGACTAGCGGGCCCTACGAGCAGTACTTC
>TRBV7-6|NA|TRBJ1-5|NA|15
CASSPSPGMGQPQHF
TGTGCCAGCAGCCCGAGCCCGGGGATGGGTCAGCCCCAGCATTTT
>TRBV4-3|TRBD2|TRBJ2-3|few|18
CASSHVVGGPQETDTQYF
TGCGCCAGCAGCCATGTCGTGGGAGGGCCGCAGGAGACAGATACGCAGTATTTT
>TRBV5-6|NA|TRBJ2-1|once|16
CASSLGGWSSYNEQFF
TGTGCCAGCAGCTTGGGCGGGTGGAGCTCCTACAATGAGCAGTTCTTC
>TRBV4-3|NA|TRBJ2-4|NA|16
CASSRAAGSRENIQYF
TGCGCCAGCAGCCGGGCCGCCGGGAGCCGGGAAAACATTCAGTACTTC
>TRBV28|TRBD1|TRBJ1-4|NA|15
CASSSGDRGHEKLFF
TGTGCCAGCAGCTCCGGGGACAGGGGACATGAAAAACTGTTTTTT
>TRBV6-4|TRBD2|TRBJ2-7|NA|16
CASSEYGSGSPYEQYF
TGTGCCAGCAGTGAGTATGGGAGCGGGAGCCCCTACGAGCAGTACTTC
>TRBV7-9|NA|TRBJ2-7|NA|16
CASSHGGGTTREKQYF
TGTGCCAGCAGCCACGGAGGGGGGACTACGAGAGAAAAGCAGTACTTC
>TRBV6-1|NA|TRBJ2-3|NA|17
CASSGSPWGRVRDTQYF
TGTGCCAGCAGTGGATCCCCTTGGGGGCGGGTGAGGGATACGCAGTATTTT
>TRBV28|NA|TRBJ2-2|NA|17
CASSLGPGTRSTGELFF
TGTGCCAGCAGTTTGGGACCCGGGACTCGTTCCACCGGGGAGCTGTTTTTT
>TRBV4-3|NA|TRBJ2-6|NA|16
CASSLGGASGANVLTF
TGCGCCAGCAGCCTCGGTGGGGCCTCTGGGGCCAACGTCCTGACTTTC
>TRBV14|TRBD2|TRBJ2-5|NA|18
CASSQRMSGLTGGETQYF
TGTGCCAGCAGCCAACGCATGTCCGGACTAACGGGAGGAGAGACCCAGTACTTC